The clone carrying this T cell receptor (beta chain) was found many times. This entry belongs to a study of Graves' ophthalmopathy and Graves' hyperthyroidism. V shed 10 bases, J shed 2 bases, and the junction held 5 bases outside the gene matches. Germline CDR1 reads SNHLY; CDR2 reads FYNNEI. The CDR3 is 12 residues long. Scientists amplified the TCR beta CDR3 regions from RNA transcripts. First-round RT-PCR employed HTBI primers, with a second-round multiplex PCR after it. TCRdb analysed the multiplex PCR reads with MiXCR anew, one entry per CDR3 protein. The sample has about 400,000 distinct CDR3 sequences, roughly 18% seen once.

The sequenced sample was peripheral blood. This rearrangement joins TRBV2 to TRBJ2-7; 7 bases match TRBD2. The clonotype was recovered from a woman aged 18-30 years with Graves' ophthalmopathy. This CDR3 reads CATRRETYEQYF. The CDR3 bases are TGTGCCACGCGGCGGGAGACCTACGAGCAGTACTTC.